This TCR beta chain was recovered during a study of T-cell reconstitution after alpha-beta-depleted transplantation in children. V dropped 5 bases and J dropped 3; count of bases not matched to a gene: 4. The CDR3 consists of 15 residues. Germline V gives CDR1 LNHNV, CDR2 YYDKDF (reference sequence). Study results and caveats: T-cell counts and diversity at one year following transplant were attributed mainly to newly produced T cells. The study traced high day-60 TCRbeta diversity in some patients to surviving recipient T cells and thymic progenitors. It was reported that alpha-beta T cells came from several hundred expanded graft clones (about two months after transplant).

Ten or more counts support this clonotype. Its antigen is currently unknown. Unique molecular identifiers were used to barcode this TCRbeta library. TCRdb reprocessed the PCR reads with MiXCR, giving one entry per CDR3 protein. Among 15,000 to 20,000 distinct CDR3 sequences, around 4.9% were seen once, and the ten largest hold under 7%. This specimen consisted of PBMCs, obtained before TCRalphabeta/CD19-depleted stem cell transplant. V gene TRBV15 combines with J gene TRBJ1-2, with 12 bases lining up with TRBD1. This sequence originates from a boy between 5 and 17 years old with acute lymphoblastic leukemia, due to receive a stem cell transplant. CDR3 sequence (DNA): TGTGCCACCAGCCCCGGGACAGGGGGCTACTATGGCTACACCTTC. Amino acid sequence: CATSPGTGGYYGYTF.